Below, one T cell receptor beta chain is given with its context. With the read ending 3 residues before the CDR3 end, the germline J gene is used to fill in that end. Per the germline V gene, CDR1 is GTSNPN and CDR2 is SVGIG (reference sequence). V was trimmed by 0 bases and J by 9 bases, leaving 11 bases between them. The CDR3 runs 13 residues. The data are from a study of T cells in women clearing cervical HPV infection. TCRdb's table, derived via immunoSEQ multiplex PCR, lists solely in-frame clones and lacks some. This listing includes 35,000 to 45,000 clones. This sequence was found in a woman aged 18-70 years with a cervical HPV16 infection that either progressed to CIN3+ or cleared (not recorded which). V usage is TRBV30 and J usage is TRBJ1-4; D might be TRBD1 (5 bases). What was sequenced was blood buffy coat. CDR3 bases read: TGTGCCTGGAGTGTAGGCGGGGACCAAAAA. It translates to CAWSVGGDQK. The CDR3 in full is CAWSVGGDQKLFF.